Given below is one TCR beta chain in context. Its antigen is unidentified. On day 10 of culture, CD4+ T cells were separated out. IL-2 medium was substituted for half the medium on days 3 and 7. The data originate from a study of vaccination effects on CD4 cells after COVID-19. The table came from immunoSEQ multiplex PCR; TCRdb's copy has only in-frame clones and leaves some out. The table lists roughly 64,000 clones, approximately 72% of them singletons. The V segment lost 3 bases and the J segment 3 bases; nucleotides outside the gene matches: 6. The CDR3 runs 15 residues. In germline, CDR1 is LGHDT, CDR2 YNNKEL (reference sequence).

The source material was CD4+ T cells from PBMCs cultured without peptide, sampled before COVID-19 vaccination. This TCR came from a human donor who had a prior SARS-CoV-2 infection. This chain links TRBV3-1 (or the pseudogene TRBV3-2) with TRBJ2-7; TRBD1 matches 9 bases. CDR3 sequence (DNA): TGTGCCAGCAGCCAGGATGGGACAGGGCTCTACGAGCAGTACTTC. Protein product: CASSQDGTGLYEQYF.